Below, 9 T cell receptor beta chains from the same sample are listed, as sequenced in a study of blood T cell repertoires in COVID-19. Sequencing was performed with immunoSEQ multiplex PCR; in TCRdb, only in-frame clones are kept and a portion is missing. Of about 270,000 clones in the sample, 86% were seen once. The sequenced sample was peripheral blood. Every receptor here comes from a woman in her twenties or thirties with COVID-19, enrolled during active disease.

The gene calls are TRBV18 and TRBJ1-2, with D uncertain. V was cut by 6 bases and J by 6 bases, with 11 bases left in between. The CDR3 contains 12 residues. Germline loops: CDR1 KGHSH, CDR2 LQKENI. The CDR3 loop reads CASSFLGDGYTF. In nucleotides, the CDR3 is TGTGCCAGCTCTTTCTTGGGAGATGGCTACACCTTC.

The chain recombines TRBV2 with TRBJ2-3; TRBD2 is a possible D gene (6 bases). The V end lost 6 bases, the J end lost 0 bases, and 19 bases lay between the germline ends. CDR1 and CDR2 from the germline V gene are SNHLY and FYNNEI. CDR3 length: 17 residues. CDR3 region: CASRYFSRGASTDTQYF. In nucleotides, the CDR3 is TGTGCCAGCAGGTATTTTTCTCGCGGGGCTAGCACAGATACGCAGTATTTT.

The chain is built from TRBV29-1 and TRBJ2-3, with 7 positions matching TRBD2. This CDR3 is built from 14 residues. Trimming took 6 bases from V and 0 from J; bases not matched to a gene: 6. Per germline, CDR1 SQVTM and CDR2 ANQGSEA. The chain's CDR3 is CSVLTAGSTDTQYF. CDR3 in DNA: TGCAGCGTATTGACAGCGGGGAGCACAGATACGCAGTATTTT.

The chain links TRBV5-6 to TRBJ2-1; 7 bases are shared with TRBD2. This CDR3 has 15 amino acids. Germline-derived CDR1 and CDR2 are SGHDT and YYEEEE. V shed 4 bases and J 4 bases; nucleotides not matched to a gene: 8. The CDR3 is CASSPSGTTYNEQFF. The CDR3 coding sequence is TGTGCCAGCAGCCCTTCCGGGACTACGTACAATGAGCAGTTCTTC.

The chain recombines TRBV10-3 with TRBJ2-3; 10 nucleotides agree with TRBD2. The V gene end was trimmed by 2 bases and the J gene end by 4 bases; junction bases not matched to a gene: 3. This CDR3 comprises 15 residues. Germline CDR1 and CDR2: ENHRY and SYGVKD. As DNA, the CDR3 is TGTGCCATCAGTGAGAATAGCGGGGGGTCAGATACGCAGTATTTT. Its protein product is CAISENSGGSDTQYF.

A few counts support this clone. This chain uses TRBV19 with TRBJ2-1, with a tentative D call TRBD2 (7 bases). The CDR3 totals 16 residues. CDR1 LNHDA and CDR2 SQIVND come from the germline V gene (reference sequence). Trimming took 3 bases from V and 5 from J, leaving 17 bases between them. The CDR3 bases are TGTGCCAGTAGTATTTGGCAGGCGGGGGCCGACAATGAGCAGTTCTTC. Translation: CASSIWQAGADNEQFF.

The rearrangement joins TRBV28 to TRBJ2-7, with 7 positions matching TRBD2. The germline CDR1 and CDR2 sequences are MDHEN and SYDVKM. The V and J ends lost 2 bases and 6 bases, in that order; junction bases with no gene match: 7. The CDR3 is made up of 14 amino acids. The CDR3 reads CASSLGGRAREQYF. Written as DNA, the CDR3 is TGTGCCAGCAGTTTAGGGGGGAGGGCGCGCGAGCAGTACTTC.

The V gene is TRBV5-4, the J gene TRBJ1-6; no firm D call. V was clipped by 6 bases and J by 3 bases, with 4 bases between them. The CDR3 consists of 12 residues. Germline V gene sequence: CDR1 SGHNT, CDR2 YYREEE (reference sequence). CDR3 amino acids: CASNNYNSPLHF. As DNA, the CDR3 is TGTGCCAGCAACAACTATAATTCACCCCTCCACTTT.

The chain uses TRBV11-1 and TRBJ2-2; maybe TRBD2 (6 bases). The CDR3 loop spans 14 amino acids. Germline CDR1 and CDR2: SGHAT and FQDESV (reference sequence). V lost 0 bases to trimming and J lost 4 bases, with 6 bases between them. CDR3 in DNA: TGTGCCAGCAGCTTAGCCGGGGGCACCGGGGAGCTGTTTTTT. Residues: CASSLAGGTGELFF.